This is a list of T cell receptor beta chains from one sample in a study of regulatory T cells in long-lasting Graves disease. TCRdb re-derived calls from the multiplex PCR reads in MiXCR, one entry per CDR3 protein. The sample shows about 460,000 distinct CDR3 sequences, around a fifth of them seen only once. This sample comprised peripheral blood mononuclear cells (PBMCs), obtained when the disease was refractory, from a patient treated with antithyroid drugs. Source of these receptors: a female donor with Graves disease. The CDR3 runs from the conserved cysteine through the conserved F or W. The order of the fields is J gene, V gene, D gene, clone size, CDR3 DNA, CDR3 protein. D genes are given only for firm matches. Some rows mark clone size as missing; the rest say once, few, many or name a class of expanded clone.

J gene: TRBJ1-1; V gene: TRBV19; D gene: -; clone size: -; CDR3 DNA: TGTGCCACTGCGAACAGGGCTATCACTGAAGCTTTCTTT; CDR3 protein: CATANRAITEAFF
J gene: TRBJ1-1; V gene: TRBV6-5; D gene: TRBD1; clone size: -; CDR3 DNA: TGTGCCAGCAGTTACTCTACAGGGGGGGCTGAAGCTTTCTTT; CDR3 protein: CASSYSTGGAEAFF
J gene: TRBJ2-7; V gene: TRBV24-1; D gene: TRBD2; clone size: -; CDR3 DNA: TGTGCCACCAGTCGGACTAGTTCTCTCGAGCAGTACTTC; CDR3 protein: CATSRTSSLEQYF
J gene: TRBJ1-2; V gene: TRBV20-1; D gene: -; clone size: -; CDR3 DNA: TGCAGTGCTAGGTTCGGGGATGAAGGCTACACCTTC; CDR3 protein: CSARFGDEGYTF
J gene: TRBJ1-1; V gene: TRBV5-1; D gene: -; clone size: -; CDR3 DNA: TGCGCCAGCGGCCCTAGGACGGGGGATACTGAAGCTTTCTTT; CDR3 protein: CASGPRTGDTEAFF
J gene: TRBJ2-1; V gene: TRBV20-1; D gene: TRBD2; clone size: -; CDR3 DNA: TGCAGTGCCAGAGCCGGGCGCGGGGGGAATGACCCCTACTACAATGAGCAGTTCTTC; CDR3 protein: CSARAGRGGNDPYYNEQFF
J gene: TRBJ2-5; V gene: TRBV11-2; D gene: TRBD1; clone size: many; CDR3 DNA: TGTGCCAGCAGCCCTTCGACAGGGCTGCCAGAGACCCAGTACTTC; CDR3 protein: CASSPSTGLPETQYF
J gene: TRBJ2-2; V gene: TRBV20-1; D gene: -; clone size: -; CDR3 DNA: TGCAGTGCTCCCGAAACAGACACCGGGGAGCTGTTTTTT; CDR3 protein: CSAPETDTGELFF
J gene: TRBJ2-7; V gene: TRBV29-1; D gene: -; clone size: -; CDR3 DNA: TGCAGCGTTAGCAGGTATGGCGAGCAGTACTTC; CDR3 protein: CSVSRYGEQYF
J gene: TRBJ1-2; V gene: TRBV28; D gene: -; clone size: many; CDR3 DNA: TGTGCCAGCAGTTCTCAGGGAGGGAACTATGGCTACACCTTC; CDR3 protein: CASSSQGGNYGYTF